Included here is one TCR beta chain sequence, with context. Naive CD8 cells, CD45RO-negative and positively selected for CCR7, excluded terminally differentiated effector memory CD45RA+ cells. The sample originates from a study of shared clonotypes between healthy human individuals. Study information: With ages of 18 to 49, the donors were two women and a few men.

V was pared by 3 bases and J by 9 bases, with 19 bases between. Germline V gene lookup returns CDR1 SQVTM and CDR2 ANQGSEA. CDR3 length equals 14 residues. Method: immunoSEQ multiplex PCR; TCRdb's copy keeps in-frame clones and lacks some. The sample has about 2 million clones; 85% to 95% are singletons. The chain uses TRBV29-1 and TRBJ2-3; D is possibly TRBD2 (6 bases). The source is a man younger than 35 in good health. Sequenced sample: naive CD8+ T cells sorted from blood. CDR3 DNA: TGCAGCGTTGACGGGACTGGCTTTCTTGAGACGCAGTATTTT. Its protein product is CSVDGTGFLETQYF.